The 19 T cell receptor beta chains given below trace back to one sample, sequenced in a study of blood T cell repertoires in COVID-19. The data were produced by immunoSEQ multiplex PCR, yet TCRdb's version contains in-frame clones alone and is incomplete. Of fewer than 30,000 clones listed, under 90% are singletons. Sequencing used peripheral blood. The receptors originated from a man in his 70s with active COVID-19.

The chain carries TRBV6-5 and TRBJ2-6, with D hard to call. This CDR3 contains 14 residues. V was pared by 6 bases and J by 2 bases, with 8 bases between. From germline, CDR1 is MNHEY and CDR2 SVGAGI. The DNA of the CDR3 is TGTGCCAGCAGCAGGCGAACTGGGGCCAACGTCCTGACTTTC. Amino acids: CASSRRTGANVLTF.

This clone has just one count. The chain uses TRBV7-9 and TRBJ2-3, with D unclear. Trimming took off 5 bases at V and 0 bases at J, with 15 bases between the two ends. The CDR3 has 16 amino acids. CDR1 and CDR2 (germline): SEHNR, FQNEAQ (reference sequence). The chain's CDR3 is CASSPDRSWSTDTQYF. The CDR3 nucleotides are TGTGCCAGCAGCCCCGACCGGAGCTGGAGCACAGATACGCAGTATTTT.

This clone was counted between two and nine times. V usage is TRBV28 and J usage is TRBJ1-1, with 8 bases identical to TRBD1. Germline CDR1 and CDR2: MDHEN and SYDVKM. This CDR3 contains 14 residues. Trimming cost V 8 bases and J 11 bases; bases outside gene matches: 16. Here the CDR3 DNA reads TGTGCCAGCGGAGAAGTAGGGCAGGGGGCTGGGGCTTTCTTT. Encoded protein: CASGEVGQGAGAFF.

The chain is built from TRBV29-1 and TRBJ2-7, with D perhaps matching TRBD1 (6 bases). This CDR3 comprises 15 residues. Trimming took 1 base from V and 6 from J, leaving 19 bases between them. Germline CDR1 and CDR2: SQVTM and ANQGSEA. CDR3 sequence: CSVEGAGSYRAEQYF. In nucleotides, the CDR3 is TGCAGCGTTGAAGGTGCGGGCAGTTACAGGGCCGAGCAGTACTTC.

The gene calls are TRBV20-1 and TRBJ2-1; 8 bases are a match to TRBD2. The CDR3 extends over 13 amino acids. V lost 3 bases to trimming and J lost 12 bases; unmatched junction nucleotides: 10. Germline V gene lookup returns CDR1 DFQATT and CDR2 SNEGSKA (reference sequence). In DNA form, the CDR3 reads TGCAGTGCTAGTCCCGGCGGGGGGACGGTGCAGTTCTTC. It encodes CSASPGGGTVQFF.

This chain uses TRBV6-6 with TRBJ2-7; 7 bases agree with TRBD1. The germline V gene encodes CDR1 MNHNY and CDR2 SVGAGI (reference sequence). The CDR3 extends over 13 amino acids. Germline trimming cut 5 bases from V and 2 bases from J; bases unmatched to any gene: 3. Written as DNA, the CDR3 is TGTGCCAGCAGTCAAGACAGGGCCTACGAGCAGTACTTC. It translates to CASSQDRAYEQYF.

This clone was counted only a few times. This rearrangement joins TRBV6-5 to TRBJ1-1; D is uncertain. The germline CDR1 and CDR2 sequences are MNHEY and SVGAGI. The CDR3 is made up of 13 amino acids. V lost 5 bases to trimming and J lost 0 bases, with 7 bases between them. CDR3 sequence reads: CASSQSLNTEAFF. The DNA of the CDR3 is TGTGCCAGCAGTCAGTCTTTGAACACTGAAGCTTTCTTT.

This chain links TRBV7-2 with TRBJ2-5; tentatively, D is TRBD1 (5 bases). The germline V and J ends were trimmed by 4 bases and 5 bases, with 17 bases remaining between them. The CDR3 sequence is 15 residues long. The germline V gene has CDR1 SGHTA and CDR2 FQGNSA. In DNA, the CDR3 is TGTGCCAGCAGCTCCGGCTGGGGCCTGACGGAGACCCAGTACTTC. It translates to CASSSGWGLTETQYF.

The chain combines TRBV5-5 with TRBJ2-7, with a possible D match to TRBD1 (5 bases). V lost 0 bases to trimming and J lost 2 bases, with 12 bases between them. The CDR3 totals 15 residues. Germline CDR1 is SGHKS and CDR2 is YYEKEE (reference sequence). Here the CDR3 reads CASSLVSQGAYEQYF. CDR3 coding DNA: TGTGCCAGCAGCTTGGTTTCTCAGGGCGCCTACGAGCAGTACTTC.

CDR3 region: CASGLGVQTYNEQFF. The DNA of the CDR3 is TGTGCTAGTGGTTTGGGCGTACAGACATACAATGAGCAGTTCTTC. The gene calls are TRBV12-5 and TRBJ2-1; the D is unclear. The CDR3 runs to 15 residues. Germline values: CDR1 LGHNT, CDR2 FRNRAP. Trimming removed 1 base at V and 4 bases at J, with 11 bases between.

The CDR3 loop reads CASSFPGRAYEQYF. The CDR3 nucleotides are TGTGCCAGCAGCTTCCCGGGCAGGGCCTACGAGCAGTACTTC. This sequence joins TRBV11-3 and TRBJ2-7, with D possibly matching TRBD1 (5 bases). CDR1 SGHNT and CDR2 YENEEA come from the germline V gene. V dropped 3 bases and J dropped 2 bases, with 11 bases sitting between them. The CDR3 totals 14 residues. Full variable domain (outside the CDR3, taken from reference TRBV11-3 and TRBJ2-7): EAGVVQSPRYKIIEKKQPVAFWCNPISGHNTLYWYLQNLGQGPELLIRYENEEAVDDSQLPKDRFSAERLKGVDSTLKIQPAELGDSAVYLCASSFPGRAYEQYFGPGTRLTVT.

The DNA of the CDR3 is TGTGCCAGCAGTCGGAGTCAGCGGATTGGGGATTCACCCCTCCACTTT. Translated, it gives CASSRSQRIGDSPLHF. This chain links TRBV28 with TRBJ1-6; D unclear. The CDR3 totals 16 residues. Germline-derived CDR1 and CDR2 are MDHEN and SYDVKM. The V end was cut by 5 bases, the J end by 8 bases, with 19 bases between.

The gene calls are TRBV11-1 and TRBJ2-5; maybe TRBD2 (5 bases). V was trimmed by 7 bases and J by 4 bases, leaving 19 bases between them. The CDR3 consists of 15 residues. Germline V lookup: CDR1 SGHAT, CDR2 FQDESV (reference sequence). CDR3 nucleotides: TGTGCCAGCACCATTCAGGCTCAACGGGGAGAGACCCAGTACTTC. It yields the protein CASTIQAQRGETQYF.

V usage is TRBV10-3 and J usage is TRBJ2-5; no clear D gene. Germline V gives CDR1 ENHRY, CDR2 SYGVKD. Trimming took off 0 bases at V and 7 bases at J, with 9 bases between the two ends. The CDR3 is made up of 13 amino acids. The CDR3 is CAISESDGVTQYF. The CDR3 nucleotides read TGTGCCATCAGTGAGTCGGATGGAGTGACCCAGTACTTC.

The chain has TRBV14 and TRBJ2-3; weak D call: TRBD2 (6 bases). V was clipped by 6 bases and J by 4 bases, with 29 bases between them. Germline assignment: CDR1 SGHDN and CDR2 FVKESK. This CDR3 is 19 amino acids long. For the CDR3, the DNA is TGTGCCAGCAGTGATAGGAGGGAGTGGCAGGGCCCGGTCCCAGATACGCAGTATTTT. Amino acid sequence: CASSDRREWQGPVPDTQYF.

The CDR3 protein is CSVLGGGAYNEQFF. The CDR3 DNA follows: TGCAGCGTTTTAGGAGGGGGGGCCTACAATGAGCAGTTCTTC. The rearrangement uses TRBV29-1 and TRBJ2-1; D is perhaps TRBD2 (7 bases). The CDR3 is 14 residues long. Germline V gene lookup returns CDR1 SQVTM and CDR2 ANQGSEA. V gave up 5 bases and J gave up 2 bases, with 13 bases separating them.

This chain connects TRBV18 to TRBJ2-5, with D possibly being TRBD1 (5 bases). Trimming took off 4 bases at V and 3 bases at J, with 9 bases between the two ends. CDR1 is KGHSH, CDR2 LQKENI, per germline. The CDR3 runs to 13 residues. CDR3 DNA sequence: TGTGCCAGCTCACGGAGCAGGGAAGAGACCCAGTACTTC. The encoded protein is CASSRSREETQYF. Full variable domain (outside the CDR3, taken from reference TRBV18 and TRBJ2-5): NAGVMQNPRHLVRRRGQEARLRCSPMKGHSHVYWYRQLPEEGLKFMVYLQKENIIDESGMPKERFSAEFPKEGPSILRIQQVVRGDSAAYFCASSRSREETQYFGPGTRLLVL.

CDR3 region: CASSPPGQGNTIYF. CDR3 sequence (DNA): TGTGCCAGCTCACCCCCGGGACAGGGAAACACCATATATTTT. The V and J genes are TRBV18 and TRBJ1-3; TRBD1 agrees at 7 bases. V dropped 3 bases and J dropped 4; count of bases not matched to a gene: 3. CDR1 and CDR2 from the germline V gene are KGHSH and LQKENI. The CDR3 contains 14 residues.

V is TRBV2 and J is TRBJ1-2, with a tentative D call TRBD1 (5 bases). Germline loops: CDR1 SNHLY, CDR2 FYNNEI. The V gene lost 0 bases and the J gene lost 13 bases, with 9 bases spanning the gap. The CDR3 is 11 residues long. The CDR3 sequence: CASSEAMGGTF. The CDR3 DNA follows: TGTGCCAGCAGTGAAGCGATGGGGGGCACCTTC. Variable domain in full (rest from reference TRBV2 and TRBJ1-2): EPEVTQTPSHQVTQMGQEVILRCVPISNHLYFYWYRQILGQKVEFLVSFYNNEISEKSEIFDDQFSVERPDGSNFTLKIRSTKLEDSAMYFCASSEAMGGTFGSGTRLTVV.